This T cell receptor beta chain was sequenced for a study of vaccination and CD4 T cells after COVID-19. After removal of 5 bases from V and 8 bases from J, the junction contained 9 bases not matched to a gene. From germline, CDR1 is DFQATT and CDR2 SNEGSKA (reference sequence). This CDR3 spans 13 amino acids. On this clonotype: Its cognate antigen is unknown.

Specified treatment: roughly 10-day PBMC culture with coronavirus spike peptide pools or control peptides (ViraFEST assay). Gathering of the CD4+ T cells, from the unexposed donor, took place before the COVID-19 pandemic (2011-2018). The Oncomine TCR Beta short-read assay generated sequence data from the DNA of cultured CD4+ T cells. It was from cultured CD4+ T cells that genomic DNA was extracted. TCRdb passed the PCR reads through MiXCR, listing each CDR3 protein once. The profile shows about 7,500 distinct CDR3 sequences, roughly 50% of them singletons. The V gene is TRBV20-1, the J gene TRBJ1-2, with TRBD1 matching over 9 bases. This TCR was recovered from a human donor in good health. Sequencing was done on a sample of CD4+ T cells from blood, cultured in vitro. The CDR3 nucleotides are TGCAGTGCTGTGGACAGGGGTATCTGGGGCTACACCTTC. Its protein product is CSAVDRGIWGYTF.